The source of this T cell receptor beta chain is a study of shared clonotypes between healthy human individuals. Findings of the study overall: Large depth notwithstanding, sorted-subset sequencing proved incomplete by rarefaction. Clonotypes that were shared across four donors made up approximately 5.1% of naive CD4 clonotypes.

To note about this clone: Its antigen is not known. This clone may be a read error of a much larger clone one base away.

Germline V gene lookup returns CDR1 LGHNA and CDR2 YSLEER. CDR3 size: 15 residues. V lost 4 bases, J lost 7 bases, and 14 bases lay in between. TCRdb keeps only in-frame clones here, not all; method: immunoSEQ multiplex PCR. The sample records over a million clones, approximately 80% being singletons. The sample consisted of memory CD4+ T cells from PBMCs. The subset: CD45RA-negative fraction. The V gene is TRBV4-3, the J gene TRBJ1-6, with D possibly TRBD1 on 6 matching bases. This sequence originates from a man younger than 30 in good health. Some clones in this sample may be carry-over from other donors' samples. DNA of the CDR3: TGCGCCAGCAGCCTCGGACAGATCGAGAATTCACCCCTCCACTTT. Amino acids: CASSLGQIENSPLHF.